The present T cell receptor (beta chain) was sequenced within a study of CD8 T cells in Susac syndrome. V gave up 5 bases and J gave up 2 bases; unmatched junction bases: 15. The CDR3 runs to 18 residues. Roughly 0.45 to 1 ug RNA was reverse transcribed with random hexamers. The immunoSEQ assay covered 54 Vbeta and 13 Jbeta segments for CDR3. In TCRdb, the immunoSEQ multiplex PCR reads were re-called with MiXCR into one record per CDR3 protein. The sample holds about 140,000 distinct CDR3 sequences, approximately 95% seen once. The clonotype originates from a human donor with multiple sclerosis. What was sequenced was CD4+ T cells from PBMCs. The chain employs TRBV12-3 or TRBV12-4 and TRBJ1-5; TRBD1 aligns across 7 bases. For the CDR3, the DNA is TGTGCCAGCAGTCCGACCATAACAGGGGCTTCGGGCAATCAGCCCCAGCATTTT. This sequence encodes CASSPTITGASGNQPQHF.